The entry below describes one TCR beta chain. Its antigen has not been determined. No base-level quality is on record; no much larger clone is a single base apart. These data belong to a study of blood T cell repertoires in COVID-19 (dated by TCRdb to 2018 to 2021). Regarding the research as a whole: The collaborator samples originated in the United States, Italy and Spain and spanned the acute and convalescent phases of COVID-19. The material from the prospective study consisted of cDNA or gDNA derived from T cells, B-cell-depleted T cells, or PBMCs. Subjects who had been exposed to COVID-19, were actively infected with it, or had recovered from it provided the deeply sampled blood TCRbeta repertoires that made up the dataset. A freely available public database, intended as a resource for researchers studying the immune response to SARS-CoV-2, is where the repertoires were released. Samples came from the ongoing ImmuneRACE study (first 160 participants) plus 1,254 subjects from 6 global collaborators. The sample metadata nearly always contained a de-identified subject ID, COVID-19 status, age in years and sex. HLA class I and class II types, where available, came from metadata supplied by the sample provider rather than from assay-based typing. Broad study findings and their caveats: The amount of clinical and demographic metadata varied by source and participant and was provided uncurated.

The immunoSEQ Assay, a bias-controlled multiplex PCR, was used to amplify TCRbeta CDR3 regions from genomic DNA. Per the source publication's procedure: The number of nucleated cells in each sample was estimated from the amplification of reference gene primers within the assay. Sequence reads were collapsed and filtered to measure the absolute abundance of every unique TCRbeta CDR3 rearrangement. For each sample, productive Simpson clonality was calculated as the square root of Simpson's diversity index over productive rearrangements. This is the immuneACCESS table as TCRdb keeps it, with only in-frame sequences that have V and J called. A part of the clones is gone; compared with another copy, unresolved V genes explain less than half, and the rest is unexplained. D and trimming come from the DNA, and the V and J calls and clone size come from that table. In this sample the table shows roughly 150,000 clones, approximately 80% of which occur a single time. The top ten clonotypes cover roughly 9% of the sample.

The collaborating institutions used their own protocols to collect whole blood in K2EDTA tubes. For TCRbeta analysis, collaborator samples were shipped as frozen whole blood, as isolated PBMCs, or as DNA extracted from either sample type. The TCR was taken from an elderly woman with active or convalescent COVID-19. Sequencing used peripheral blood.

In nucleotide form, the sequence is TGTGCCAGCAGACCTGGACAGGGGACCACTGAAGCTTTCTTT. Translation gives CASRPGQGTTEAFF. The chain is made from TRBV11-3 and TRBJ1-1; the junction holds 9 bases that match TRBD1. At the junction V is shortened by 6 bases and J by 4 bases; bases outside the gene matches: 6. Measured from the cysteine to the phenylalanine, the CDR3 is 14 residues long. This entry keeps only the CDR3 DNA: 42 bases, framed from base 1. From a lookup of the germline V gene, CDR1 and CDR2 are SGHNT and YENEEA.